This TCR beta chain was recorded in a study of spatial heterogeneity in lung cancer. Across the whole study: Alpha-chain sequences were consistently detected in smaller numbers than beta-chain sequences.

Time point: blood at routine non-recurrence follow-up after resection. TCRs were sequenced from unsorted whole RNA of tumor, nontumor lung or PBMC. This clonotype was counted many times. TCRdb analysed the 5' RACE reads with MiXCR anew, one entry per CDR3 protein. The table includes about 120,000 distinct CDR3 sequences, less than 15% detected once. The starting material was PBMCs, obtained at follow-up. The receptor comes from a male donor with early-stage non-small cell lung cancer.

The CDR3 nucleotides are TGTGCCAGCAGCTTAACGGGCAGTCAGAACACTGAAGCTTTCTTT. It translates to CASSLTGSQNTEAFF. V is TRBV7-3 and J is TRBJ1-1; D not certain. The CDR3 loop spans 15 amino acids. Trimming shortened V by 0 bases and J by 1 base, and 9 bases separated the two germline ends. Germline V lookup: CDR1 SGHTA, CDR2 FQGTGA. The variable domain in full, completed from reference TRBV7-3 and TRBJ1-1, reads GAGVSQTPSNKVTEKGKYVELRCDPISGHTALYWYRQSLGQGPEFLIYFQGTGAADDSGLPNDRFFAVRPEGSVSTLKIQRTERGDSAVYLCASSLTGSQNTEAFFGQGTRLTVV.